A single T cell receptor (beta chain) is shown here with its context. The antigen is undetermined. Treatment given: around 19 received Ad26.COV2.S at low or high dose, single or two shots; about five received placebo; per-sample allocation not given. Material that was analyzed had been drawn on day 63 after the first vaccine or placebo injection. The individual, an adult aged 18-55 years, was a donor in Boston. These data are taken from a study of Ad26.COV2.S vaccination and SARS-CoV-2 variants. On the study more broadly: Sample donor was a member of the COV1001 Ad26.COV2.S trial arm. Recipients of Ad26.COV2.S got it intramuscularly, once or twice 56 days apart. Study results and caveats: Spike-specific TCR breadth in vaccine recipients exceeded that seen in placebo recipients.

Method: immunoSEQ multiplex PCR; TCRdb's copy keeps in-frame clones and lacks some. The table lists about 370,000 clones, 75% to 90% of them singletons. Germline V gene sequence: CDR1 MNHEY, CDR2 SVGAGI. The CDR3 runs to 14 residues. Trimming removed 2 bases at V and 1 base at J, with 8 bases between. The sequences come from peripheral blood, collected in a trial of Ad26.COV2.S vaccine versus placebo. The sequence came from a person aged 18-60 years who received the Ad26.COV2.S COVID-19 vaccine or a placebo. This chain links TRBV6-5 with TRBJ1-1, with a weak D call TRBD1 (5 bases). For the CDR3, the DNA is TGTGCCAGCAGTTACCCAGACAGGAACACTGAAGCTTTCTTT. Residues: CASSYPDRNTEAFF.